The clone carrying this TCR beta chain has a handful of counts. Its cognate antigen is unknown. The sample belongs to a study of T cells in localized non-small cell lung cancer. Study-wide points: T cell clonality was highest in uninvolved adjacent lung, above tumor. In adjacent lung appeared a median around 56 of the top 100 tumor clones. Heterogeneity remains possible because sequencing was limited to only one tumor region.

In germline, CDR1 is SGHDN, CDR2 FVKESK. Trimming took 2 bases from V and 6 from J, leaving 13 bases between them. The CDR3 is made up of 14 amino acids. Clones were read by immunoSEQ multiplex PCR, and TCRdb kept only the in-frame ones, dropping some. The sample carries 20,000 or so clones, over 85% recorded once. Source: peripheral blood, taken before any cancer treatment. This sequence was found in a male donor aged 60 or older with stage I squamous cell lung carcinoma. This chain uses TRBV14 with TRBJ1-1; D remains ambiguous. The CDR3 spells CASSQYRVASEAFF. Written as DNA, the CDR3 is TGTGCCAGCAGCCAATACCGGGTTGCATCTGAAGCTTTCTTT.